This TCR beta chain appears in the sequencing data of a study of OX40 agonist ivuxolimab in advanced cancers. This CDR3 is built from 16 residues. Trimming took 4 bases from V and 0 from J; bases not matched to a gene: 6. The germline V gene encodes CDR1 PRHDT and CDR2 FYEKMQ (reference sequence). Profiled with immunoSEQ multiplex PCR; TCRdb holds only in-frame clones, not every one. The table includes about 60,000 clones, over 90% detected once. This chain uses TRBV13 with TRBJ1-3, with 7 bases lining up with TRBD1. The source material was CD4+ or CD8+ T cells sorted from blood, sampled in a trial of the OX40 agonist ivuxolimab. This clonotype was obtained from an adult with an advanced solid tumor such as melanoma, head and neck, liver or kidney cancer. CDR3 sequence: CASSSGTVSSGNTIYF. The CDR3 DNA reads TGTGCCAGCAGCTCGGGGACAGTGTCCTCTGGAAACACCATATATTTT.